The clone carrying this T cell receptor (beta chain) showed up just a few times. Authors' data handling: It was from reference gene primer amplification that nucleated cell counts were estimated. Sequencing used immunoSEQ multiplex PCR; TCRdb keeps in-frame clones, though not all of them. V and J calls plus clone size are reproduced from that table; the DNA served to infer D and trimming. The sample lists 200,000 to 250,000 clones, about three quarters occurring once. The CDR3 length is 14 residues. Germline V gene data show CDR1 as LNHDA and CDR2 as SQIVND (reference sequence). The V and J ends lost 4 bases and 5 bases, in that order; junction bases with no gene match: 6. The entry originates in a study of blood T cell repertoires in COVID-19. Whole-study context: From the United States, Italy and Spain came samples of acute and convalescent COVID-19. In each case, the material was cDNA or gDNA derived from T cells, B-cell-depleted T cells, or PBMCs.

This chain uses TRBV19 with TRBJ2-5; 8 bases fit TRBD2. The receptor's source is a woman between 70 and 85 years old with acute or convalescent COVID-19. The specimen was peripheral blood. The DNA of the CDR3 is TGTGCCAGTAGTACGACTAGCGTGACGGAGACCCAGTACTTC. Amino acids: CASSTTSVTETQYF.